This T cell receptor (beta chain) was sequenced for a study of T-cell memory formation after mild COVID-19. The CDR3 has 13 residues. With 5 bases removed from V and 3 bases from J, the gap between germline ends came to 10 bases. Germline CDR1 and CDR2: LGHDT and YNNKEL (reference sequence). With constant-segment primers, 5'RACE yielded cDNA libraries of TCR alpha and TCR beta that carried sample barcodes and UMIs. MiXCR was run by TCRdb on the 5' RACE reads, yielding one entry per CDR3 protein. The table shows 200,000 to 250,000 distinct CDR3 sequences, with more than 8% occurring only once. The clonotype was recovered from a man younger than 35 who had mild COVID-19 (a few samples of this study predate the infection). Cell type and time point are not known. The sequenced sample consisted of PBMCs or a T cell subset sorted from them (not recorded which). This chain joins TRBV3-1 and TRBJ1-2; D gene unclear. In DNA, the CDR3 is TGTGCCAGCAGCTCGCTTGACTACTATGGCTACACCTTC. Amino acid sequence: CASSSLDYYGYTF.